This T cell receptor beta chain was identified during a study of OX40 agonist ivuxolimab in advanced cancers. Across the whole study: Hepatocellular carcinoma, melanoma, renal cell or head and neck cancer was diagnosed in the dose-escalation patients.

Sequenced by immunoSEQ multiplex PCR; TCRdb stores in-frame clones only, minus some. Among roughly 35,000 clones listed, roughly four fifths were seen once. CDR1 SGHTA and CDR2 FQGTGA come from the germline V gene. The CDR3 contains 16 residues. V lost 4 bases and J lost 7; bases outside the gene matches: 8. Here the sequenced sample was CD4+ or CD8+ T cells sorted from blood, taken in a trial of the OX40 agonist ivuxolimab. This clonotype originated in an adult with an advanced solid tumor such as melanoma, head and neck, liver or kidney cancer. This chain joins TRBV7-3 and TRBJ2-2; 11 nucleotides agree with TRBD2. The CDR3 nucleotides read TGTGCCAGCAGCTCCCTAGCGGGGGGAGTCGGCGGGGAGCTGTTTTTT. It specifies CASSSLAGGVGGELFF.